These 11 T cell receptor beta chains were all obtained from the same sample, sequenced in a study of PD-L1 blockade in urothelial cancer. Profiled with immunoSEQ multiplex PCR; TCRdb holds only in-frame clones, not every one. The repertoire holds 70,000 to 75,000 clones, with about 89% as singletons. Sequencing used PBMCs, obtained around atezolizumab (anti-PD-L1) treatment. The receptors stem from a man aged 55 to 69 with urothelial cancer.

The J gene is TRBJ1-2, the V gene TRBV19, with D perhaps matching TRBD1 (6 bases). Trimming stripped 10 bases from V and 6 bases from J, with 21 bases between. This CDR3 is built from 14 residues. Germline CDR1 reads LNHDA; CDR2 reads SQIVND (reference sequence). The CDR3 coding sequence is TGTGCCACCACCCAGGGGACGGGTCGCAATGGCTACACCTTC. Its protein is CATTQGTGRNGYTF.

The V call is TRBV6-1, the J call TRBJ1-6; D is uncertain. CDR3 size: 14 residues. Germline assignment: CDR1 MNHNS and CDR2 SASEGT. Between the trimmed V and J ends, which lost 5 bases and 10 bases, there was a span of 15 bases. The CDR3, as DNA: TGTGCCAGCAGTAGAATACCGGCTAGGTCACCCCTCCACTTT. It translates to CASSRIPARSPLHF.

In DNA, the CDR3 is TGTGCCAGCAGCTTAACTGGGGGCTACTACAATGAGCAGTTCTTC. It translates to CASSLTGGYYNEQFF. V and J are TRBV7-9 and TRBJ2-1; maybe TRBD1 (6 bases). In germline, CDR1 is SEHNR, CDR2 FQNEAQ (reference sequence). Trimming took off 2 bases at V and 3 bases at J, with 11 bases between the two ends. This CDR3 contains 15 residues.

The CDR3 here is CASSLPGIKNIQYF. The CDR3 nucleotides are TGCGCCAGCAGCTTGCCAGGGATAAAAAACATTCAGTACTTC. The chain employs TRBV5-1 and TRBJ2-4, with a tentative D call TRBD1 (5 bases). This CDR3 is built from 14 residues. The germline V gene has CDR1 SGHRS and CDR2 YFSETQ. V dropped 1 base and J dropped 4 bases, with 9 bases sitting between them.

V and J are TRBV27 and TRBJ2-3; the match to TRBD1 covers 8 bases. The CDR3 length is 16 residues. V gave up 3 bases and J gave up 2 bases; unmatched junction bases: 7. Germline values: CDR1 MNHEY, CDR2 SMNVEV (reference sequence). For the CDR3, the DNA is TGTGCCAGCAGTTTCCGTAGGACAGGGAACACAGATACGCAGTATTTT. Amino acid sequence: CASSFRRTGNTDTQYF.

The chain has TRBV10-2 and TRBJ2-1; 8 bases line up with TRBD2. Looked up from germline, CDR1 is WSHSY and CDR2 is SAAADI. V was clipped by 8 bases and J by 9 bases; unmatched bases: 6. CDR3 length: 12 amino acids. The CDR3 loop reads CASEGLAFEQFF. The DNA of the CDR3 is TGCGCCAGCGAAGGACTAGCCTTTGAGCAGTTCTTC.

The chain employs TRBV29-1 and TRBJ2-2; 10 nucleotides line up with TRBD2. J gave up 10 bases and V 4 bases, and 12 bases lay outside the gene matches. Germline lookup yields CDR1 SQVTM and CDR2 ANQGSEA. The CDR3 length is 15 residues. The CDR3 region is CSVAKRLAGGLELFF. CDR3 bases: TGCAGCGTTGCGAAAAGACTAGCGGGCGGGTTGGAGCTGTTTTTT.

J is TRBJ2-3 and V is TRBV7-9, with D perhaps matching TRBD2 (5 bases). Germline V gene sequence: CDR1 SEHNR, CDR2 FQNEAQ (reference sequence). Trimming cost V 8 bases and J 1 base, with 13 bases left between them. The CDR3 length is 14 residues. The CDR3 loop is CASHDLRGTDTQYF. CDR3 bases: TGTGCCAGCCACGACTTGCGGGGCACAGATACGCAGTATTTT.

The V gene is TRBV7-7, the J gene TRBJ2-5; 7 bases map to TRBD1. With 5 bases clipped from V and 1 base from J, the junction kept 4 bases outside the gene matches. Per the germline V gene, CDR1 is SSHAT and CDR2 is FNYEAQ (reference sequence). The CDR3 spans 14 residues. CDR3 nucleotides: TGTGCCAGCAGCCGAGGGACAGTCCAAGAGACCCAGTACTTC. This codes for CASSRGTVQETQYF.

The chain employs TRBV11-2 and TRBJ1-5; possibly TRBD1 for D (6 bases). V lost 5 bases, J lost 2 bases, and 16 bases lay in between. Germline CDR1 is SGHAT and CDR2 is FQNNGV. The CDR3 consists of 16 residues. The CDR3 reads CASSARTDLGNQPQHF. The CDR3 DNA reads as TGTGCCAGCAGCGCACGGACAGACCTCGGCAATCAGCCCCAGCATTTT.

The genes are TRBV6-5 and TRBJ2-7, with 11 bases fitting TRBD2. With V trimmed by 2 bases and J by 1 base, 1 base remained unmatched. The CDR3 extends over 15 amino acids. Per the germline V gene, CDR1 is MNHEY and CDR2 is SVGAGI. The CDR3 here is CASSYGTSGSYEQYF. The CDR3 coding sequence is TGTGCCAGCAGTTACGGGACTAGCGGTTCCTACGAGCAGTACTTC.